The 6 T cell receptor beta chains below were found in one sample sequenced in a study of blood T cell repertoires in COVID-19. The table came from immunoSEQ multiplex PCR; TCRdb's copy has only in-frame clones and leaves some out. Altogether fewer than 200,000 clones are present, about 80% being singletons, with the ten largest covering 6.5% to 8.5%. The sample comprised peripheral blood. These receptor sequences come from a woman in her thirties or forties with COVID-19, enrolled during active disease.

The chain uses TRBV7-2 and TRBJ2-7; TRBD2 might be the D (6 bases). This CDR3 region has 14 residues. V was clipped by 4 bases and J by 2 bases, with 12 bases between them. CDR1 and CDR2 (germline): SGHTA, FQGNSA. CDR3 sequence (DNA): TGTGCCAGCAGCTATTCCAGCGGGCCCTACGAGCAGTACTTC. Translation gives CASSYSSGPYEQYF.

This chain uses TRBV28 with TRBJ2-5; TRBD2 matches at 7 bases. Unmatched junction bases numbered 4, after V lost 5 bases and J lost 4 bases. From germline, CDR1 is MDHEN and CDR2 SYDVKM. The CDR3 is 13 amino acids. CDR3 nucleotide sequence: TGTGCCAGCAGTGGGGGACTAATAGAGACCCAGTACTTC. Encoded protein: CASSGGLIETQYF.

The CDR3 DNA sequence: TGTGCCAGTAATCCGGGACTAGCGGGAGGGTACAATGAGCAGTTCTTC. It is translated as CASNPGLAGGYNEQFF. This chain uses TRBV19 with TRBJ2-1; 16 bases align to TRBD2. With 7 bases clipped from V and 4 bases from J, the junction kept 4 bases outside the gene matches. The CDR3 extends over 16 amino acids. CDR1 and CDR2 from the germline V gene are LNHDA and SQIVND (reference sequence). The full variable domain, with the rest looked up from reference TRBV19 and TRBJ2-1, is DGGITQSPKYLFRKEGQNVTLSCEQNLNHDAMYWYRQDPGQGLRLIYYSQIVNDFQKGDIAEGYSVSREKKESFPLTVTSAQKNPTAFYLCASNPGLAGGYNEQFFGPGTRLTVL.

The table lists this clone with a count of one. V and J are TRBV30 and TRBJ2-5; 12 nucleotides match TRBD2. Germline CDR1 reads GTSNPN; CDR2 reads SVGIG (reference sequence). V lost 5 bases to trimming and J lost 7 bases; unmatched junction nucleotides: 5. The CDR3 is 13 residues long. The CDR3 region has the DNA TGTGCCTGGGGACTAGCGGGGCCGGGGACCCAGTACTTC. Protein product: CAWGLAGPGTQYF.

The chain recombines TRBV5-4 with TRBJ2-1, with 8 nucleotides matching TRBD2. The CDR3 has 16 amino acids. The germline gives CDR1 SGHNT, CDR2 YYREEE (reference sequence). V shed 5 bases and J 2 bases; nucleotides not matched to a gene: 9. The CDR3 protein is CASSLAGTRPYNEQFF. The DNA of the CDR3 is TGTGCCAGCAGTCTCGCCGGGACTAGGCCCTACAATGAGCAGTTCTTC. Drawing the rest from reference TRBV5-4 and TRBJ2-1, the complete variable domain is ETGVTQSPTHLIKTRGQQVTLRCSSQSGHNTVSWYQQALGQGPQFIFQYYREEENGRGNFPPRFSGLQFPNYSSELNVNALELDDSALYLCASSLAGTRPYNEQFFGPGTRLTVL.

The chain uses TRBV18 and TRBJ1-5, with a weak D call TRBD1 (5 bases). In germline, CDR1 is KGHSH, CDR2 LQKENI. The CDR3 has 17 amino acids. Trimming cost V 4 bases and J 0 bases, with 16 bases left between them. This CDR3 reads CASSQETVLNSNQPQHF. Here the CDR3 DNA reads TGTGCCAGCTCACAGGAGACAGTTTTAAATAGCAATCAGCCCCAGCATTTT.